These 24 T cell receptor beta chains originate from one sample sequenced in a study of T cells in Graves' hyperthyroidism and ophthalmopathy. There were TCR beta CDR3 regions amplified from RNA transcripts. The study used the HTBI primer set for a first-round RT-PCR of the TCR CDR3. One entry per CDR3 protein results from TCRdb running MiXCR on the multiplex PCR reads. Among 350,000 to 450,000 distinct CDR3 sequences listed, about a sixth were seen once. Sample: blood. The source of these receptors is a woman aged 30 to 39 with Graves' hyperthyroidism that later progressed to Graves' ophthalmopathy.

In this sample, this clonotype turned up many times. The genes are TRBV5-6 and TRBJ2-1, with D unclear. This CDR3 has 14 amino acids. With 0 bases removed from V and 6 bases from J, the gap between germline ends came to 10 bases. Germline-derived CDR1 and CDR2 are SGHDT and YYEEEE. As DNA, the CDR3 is TGTGCCAGCAGCTTGGCCGCCAGTATCAATGAGCAGTTCTTC. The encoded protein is CASSLAASINEQFF.

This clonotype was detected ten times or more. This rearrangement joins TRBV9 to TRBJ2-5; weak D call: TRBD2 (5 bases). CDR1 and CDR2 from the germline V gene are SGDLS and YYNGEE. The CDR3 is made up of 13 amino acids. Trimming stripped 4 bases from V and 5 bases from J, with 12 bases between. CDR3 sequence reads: CASSLEGWETQYF. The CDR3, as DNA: TGTGCCAGCAGCCTCGAGGGTTGGGAGACCCAGTACTTC.

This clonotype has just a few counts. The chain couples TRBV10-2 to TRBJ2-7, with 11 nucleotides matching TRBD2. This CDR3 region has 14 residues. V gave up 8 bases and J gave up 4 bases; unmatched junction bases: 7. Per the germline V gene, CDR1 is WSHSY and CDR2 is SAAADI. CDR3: CASGDVAGGYEQYF. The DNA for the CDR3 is TGCGCCAGCGGGGACGTAGCGGGGGGGTACGAGCAGTACTTC.

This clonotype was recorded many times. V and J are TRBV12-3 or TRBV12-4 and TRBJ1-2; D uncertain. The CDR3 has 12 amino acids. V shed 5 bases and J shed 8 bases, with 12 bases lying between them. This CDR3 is CASSGRGSGYTF. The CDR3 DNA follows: TGTGCCAGCAGTGGACGTGGAAGCGGCTACACCTTC.

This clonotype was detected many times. The CDR3 region is CASSPDSSGNTIYF. Here the CDR3 DNA reads TGTGCCAGCAGCCCGGACAGCTCTGGAAACACCATATATTTT. The chain employs TRBV7-9 and TRBJ1-3; possibly TRBD1 for D (6 bases). CDR1 and CDR2 from the germline V gene are SEHNR and FQNEAQ (reference sequence). V lost 5 bases and J lost 0, with 8 bases in between. CDR3 size: 14 residues.

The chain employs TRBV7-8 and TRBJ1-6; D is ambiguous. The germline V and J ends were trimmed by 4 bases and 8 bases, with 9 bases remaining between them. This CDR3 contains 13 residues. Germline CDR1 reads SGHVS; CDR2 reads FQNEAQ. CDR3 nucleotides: TGTGCCAGCAGCTCCAGGTGGGATTCACCCCTCCACTTT. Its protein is CASSSRWDSPLHF.

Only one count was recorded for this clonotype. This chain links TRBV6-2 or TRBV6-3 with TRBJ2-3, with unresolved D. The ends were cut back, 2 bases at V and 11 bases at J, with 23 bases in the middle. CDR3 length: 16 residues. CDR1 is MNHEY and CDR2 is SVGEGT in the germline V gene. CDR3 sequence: CASSYLPGRATGMQYF. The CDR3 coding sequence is TGTGCCAGCAGTTACCTTCCCGGACGGGCCACGGGTATGCAGTATTTT.

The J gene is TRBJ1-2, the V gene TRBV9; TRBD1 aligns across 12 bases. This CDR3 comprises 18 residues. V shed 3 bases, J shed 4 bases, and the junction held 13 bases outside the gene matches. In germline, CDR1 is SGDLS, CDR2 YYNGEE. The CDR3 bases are TGTGCCAGCAGCGGAAGGACCGGGACAGGGGGCTTGGTCTATGGCTACACCTTC. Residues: CASSGRTGTGGLVYGYTF.

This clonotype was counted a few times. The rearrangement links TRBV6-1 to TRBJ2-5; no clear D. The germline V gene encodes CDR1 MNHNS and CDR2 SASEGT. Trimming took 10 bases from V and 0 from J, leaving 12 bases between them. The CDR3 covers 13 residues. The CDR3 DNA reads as TGTGCCACCACCGACGGGTACCAAGAGACCCAGTACTTC. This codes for CATTDGYQETQYF.

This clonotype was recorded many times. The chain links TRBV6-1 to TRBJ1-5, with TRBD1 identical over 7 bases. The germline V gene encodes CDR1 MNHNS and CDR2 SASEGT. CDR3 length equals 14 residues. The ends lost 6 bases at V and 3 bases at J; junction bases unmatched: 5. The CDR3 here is CASRHRGPNQPQHF. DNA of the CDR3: TGTGCCAGCAGGCACAGGGGCCCCAATCAGCCCCAGCATTTT.

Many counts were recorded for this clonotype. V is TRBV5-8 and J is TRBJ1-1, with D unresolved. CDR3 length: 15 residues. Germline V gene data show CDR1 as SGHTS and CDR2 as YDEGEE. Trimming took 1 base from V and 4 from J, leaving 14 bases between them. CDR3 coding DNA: TGTGCCAGCAGCTTGTACCGGCAGAGGATCACTGAAGCTTTCTTT. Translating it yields CASSLYRQRITEAFF.

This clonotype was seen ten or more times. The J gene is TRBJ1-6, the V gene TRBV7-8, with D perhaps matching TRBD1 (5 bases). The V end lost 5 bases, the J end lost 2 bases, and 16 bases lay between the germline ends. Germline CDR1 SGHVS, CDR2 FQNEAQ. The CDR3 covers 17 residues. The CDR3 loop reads CASSVPVGATYNSPLHF. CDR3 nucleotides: TGTGCCAGCAGCGTACCCGTTGGGGCGACCTATAATTCACCCCTCCACTTT.

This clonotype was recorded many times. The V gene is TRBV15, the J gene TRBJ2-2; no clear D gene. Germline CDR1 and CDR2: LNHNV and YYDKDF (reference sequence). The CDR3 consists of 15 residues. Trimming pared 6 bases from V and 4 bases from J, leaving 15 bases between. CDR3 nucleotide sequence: TGTGCCACCAGTATCGATACCCGTGGCACCGGGGAGCTGTTTTTT. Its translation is CATSIDTRGTGELFF.

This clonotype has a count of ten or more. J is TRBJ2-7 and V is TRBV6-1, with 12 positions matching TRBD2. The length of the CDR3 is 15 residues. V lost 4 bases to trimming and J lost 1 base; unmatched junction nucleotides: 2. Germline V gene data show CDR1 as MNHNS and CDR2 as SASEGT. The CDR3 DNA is TGTGCCAGCAGTGGACTAGCGGGGGAATCCTACGAGCAGTACTTC. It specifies CASSGLAGESYEQYF.

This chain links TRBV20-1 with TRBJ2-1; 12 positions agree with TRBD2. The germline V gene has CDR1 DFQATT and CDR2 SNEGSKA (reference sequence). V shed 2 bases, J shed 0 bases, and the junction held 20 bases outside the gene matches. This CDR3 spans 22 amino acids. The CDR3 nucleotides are TGCAGTGCTAGAAAAGGCAGGGTTGATGCAACTAGCGGGGGGAGCTCCTACAATGAGCAGTTCTTC. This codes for CSARKGRVDATSGGSSYNEQFF.

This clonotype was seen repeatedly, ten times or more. The CDR3 DNA sequence: TGTGCCAGTAGTATCGACATGGTGTTGGGGGAACAGTACTTC. This gives the protein CASSIDMVLGEQYF. The chain joins TRBV19 to TRBJ2-5; D possibly uses TRBD1 or TRBD2 (5 bases each). V gave up 3 bases and J gave up 11 bases, with 19 bases separating them. The CDR3 runs 14 residues. In germline, CDR1 is LNHDA, CDR2 SQIVND (reference sequence).

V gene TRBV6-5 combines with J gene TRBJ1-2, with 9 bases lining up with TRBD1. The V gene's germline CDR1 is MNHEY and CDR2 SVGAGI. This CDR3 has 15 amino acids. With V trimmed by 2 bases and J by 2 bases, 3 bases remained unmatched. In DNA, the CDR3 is TGTGCCAGCAGTTACACCGGGACAGGGAACTATGGCTACACCTTC. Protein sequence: CASSYTGTGNYGYTF.

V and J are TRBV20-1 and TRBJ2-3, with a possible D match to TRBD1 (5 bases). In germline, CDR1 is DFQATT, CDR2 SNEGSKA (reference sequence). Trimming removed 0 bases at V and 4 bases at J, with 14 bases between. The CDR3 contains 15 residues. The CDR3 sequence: CSARELGRGSDTQYF. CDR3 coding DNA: TGCAGTGCTAGAGAATTGGGTAGGGGCTCAGATACGCAGTATTTT.

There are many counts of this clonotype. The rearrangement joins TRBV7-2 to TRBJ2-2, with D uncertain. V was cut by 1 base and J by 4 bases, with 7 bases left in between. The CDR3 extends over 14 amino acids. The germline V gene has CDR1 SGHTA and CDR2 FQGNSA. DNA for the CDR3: TGTGCCAGCAGCTTAGAAATGGGCACCGGGGAGCTGTTTTTT. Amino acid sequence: CASSLEMGTGELFF.

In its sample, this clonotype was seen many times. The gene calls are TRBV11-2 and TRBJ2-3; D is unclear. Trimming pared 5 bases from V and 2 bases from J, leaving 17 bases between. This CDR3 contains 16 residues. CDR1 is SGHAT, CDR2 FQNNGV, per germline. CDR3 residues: CASSRRARFYTDTQYF. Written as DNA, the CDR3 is TGTGCCAGCAGCCGAAGAGCTAGGTTCTACACAGATACGCAGTATTTT.

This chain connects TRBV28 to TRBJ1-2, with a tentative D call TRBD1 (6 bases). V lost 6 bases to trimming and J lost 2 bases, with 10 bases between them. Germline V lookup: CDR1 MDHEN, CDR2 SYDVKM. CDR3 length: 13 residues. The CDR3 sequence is CASRVTGNYGYTF. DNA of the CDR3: TGTGCCAGCAGGGTCACAGGGAACTATGGCTACACCTTC.

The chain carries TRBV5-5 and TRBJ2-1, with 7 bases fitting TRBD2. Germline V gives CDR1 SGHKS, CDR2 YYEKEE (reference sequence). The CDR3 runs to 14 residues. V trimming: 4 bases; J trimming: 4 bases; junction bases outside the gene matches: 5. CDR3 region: CASSNPGLYNEQFF. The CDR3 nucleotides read TGTGCCAGCAGCAACCCGGGACTATACAATGAGCAGTTCTTC.

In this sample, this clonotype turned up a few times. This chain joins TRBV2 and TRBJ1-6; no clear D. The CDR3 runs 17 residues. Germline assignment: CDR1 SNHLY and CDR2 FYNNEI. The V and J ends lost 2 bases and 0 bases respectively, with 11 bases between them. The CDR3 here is CASSELGTSSYNSPLHF. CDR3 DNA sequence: TGTGCCAGCAGTGAACTTGGAACTAGCTCCTATAATTCACCCCTCCACTTT.

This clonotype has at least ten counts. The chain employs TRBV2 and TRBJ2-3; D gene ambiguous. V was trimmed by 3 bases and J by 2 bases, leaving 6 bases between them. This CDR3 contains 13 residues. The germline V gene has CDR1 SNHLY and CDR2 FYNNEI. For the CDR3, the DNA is TGTGCCAGCAGTGACCGGGTCACAGATACGCAGTATTTT. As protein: CASSDRVTDTQYF.